This T cell receptor (beta chain) was identified during a study of Graves' ophthalmopathy and Graves' hyperthyroidism. The study, taken as a whole, reports: Sensitivity reached approximately 88% and specificity roughly 82% for a 13-signature model separating ophthalmopathy from stable hyperthyroidism.

Newly diagnosed, the hyperthyroidism patients had under 2 months' duration and were aged 18 to 65. Physicians reached a diagnosis by relying on clinical symptoms, serum thyroxine, TRAb, thyroid ultrasound and orbital computed tomography. This clonotype was counted many times. Its antigen is as yet unknown. Germline V gives CDR1 SGDLS, CDR2 YYNGEE. This CDR3 region has 16 residues. V was trimmed by 5 bases and J by 0 bases, leaving 15 bases between them. The authors amplified TCR beta CDR3 regions from RNA transcripts. HTBI primers primed a first-round RT-PCR, and a second-round multiplex PCR followed. TCRdb re-analysed the multiplex PCR reads in MiXCR, keeping a single row per CDR3 protein. The sample comprises about 550,000 distinct CDR3 sequences, roughly 39% of which are singletons, and approximately 4.1% rests with the top ten.

The TCR was taken from an adult man with Graves' hyperthyroidism. The genes are TRBV9 and TRBJ1-3; no reliable D call. Sequencing was performed on peripheral blood or thyroid tissue (not recorded which). The CDR3 here is CASSVYDGSSGNTIYF. CDR3 DNA sequence: TGTGCCAGCAGTGTATACGACGGGAGCTCTGGAAACACCATATATTTT.